This is a list of T cell receptor beta chains from one sample in a study of T cells in Graves' hyperthyroidism and ophthalmopathy. TCRdb re-called the multiplex PCR reads through MiXCR, storing one row per CDR3 protein. Among 550,000 to 600,000 distinct CDR3 sequences listed, 12% to 15% were seen once. The source material was blood. These receptors originate from a woman in her late teens or twenties with Graves' ophthalmopathy. The CDR3 runs from the conserved cysteine through the conserved F or W. The order of the fields is CDR3 protein, CDR3 DNA, J gene, clone size, D gene, V gene. A D gene is named only where the DNA matches it firmly. Only part of the rows carry a size: once, few, many, or a class if the clone is expanded.

CDR3aa: CASSATPLSGRGADTQYF
CDR3nt: TGTGCCAGCAGCGCAACCCCCCTTAGCGGGAGGGGGGCAGATACGCAGTATTTT
j_gene: TRBJ2-3
abundance: many
d_gene: TRBD2
v_gene: TRBV7-6

CDR3aa: CASSLGTDSTNEKLFF
CDR3nt: TGTGCCAGCTCGCTAGGGACCGACTCAACTAATGAAAAACTGTTTTTT
j_gene: TRBJ1-4
abundance: NA
d_gene: NA
v_gene: TRBV18

CDR3aa: CASSATQTGLGGYTF
CDR3nt: TGTGCCAGCAGCGCCACCCAGACAGGGTTGGGCGGCTACACCTTC
j_gene: TRBJ1-2
abundance: NA
d_gene: TRBD1
v_gene: TRBV25-1

CDR3aa: CATSDAARAQETQYF
CDR3nt: TGTGCCACCAGTGATGCCGCTCGGGCCCAAGAGACCCAGTACTTC
j_gene: TRBJ2-5
abundance: many
d_gene: NA
v_gene: TRBV24-1

CDR3aa: CASRQLGAAGERDTQYF
CDR3nt: TGTGCCAGCAGACAACTAGGGGCAGCGGGAGAGAGGGATACGCAGTATTTT
j_gene: TRBJ2-3
abundance: few
d_gene: TRBD2
v_gene: TRBV6-2/TRBV6-3

CDR3aa: CSARPLAGSYNEQFF
CDR3nt: TGCAGTGCTAGACCCCTAGCGGGCTCCTACAATGAGCAGTTCTTC
j_gene: TRBJ2-1
abundance: many
d_gene: TRBD2
v_gene: TRBV20-1

CDR3aa: CASSQDQRGVAYTDTQYF
CDR3nt: TGCGCCAGCAGCCAAGATCAACGGGGTGTCGCATACACAGATACGCAGTATTTT
j_gene: TRBJ2-3
abundance: few
d_gene: NA
v_gene: TRBV4-1

CDR3aa: CASSSGNEGTEAFF
CDR3nt: TGTGCCAGCAGCTCGGGTAATGAGGGCACTGAAGCTTTCTTT
j_gene: TRBJ1-1
abundance: many
d_gene: NA
v_gene: TRBV11-3

CDR3aa: CASSVEAEQSPYEQYF
CDR3nt: TGTGCCAGCAGCGTAGAGGCGGAACAATCCCCCTACGAGCAGTACTTC
j_gene: TRBJ2-7
abundance: many
d_gene: NA
v_gene: TRBV9

CDR3aa: CASSPQAGGANIQYF
CDR3nt: TGTGCCAGCTCACCACAAGCTGGGGGCGCAAACATTCAGTACTTC
j_gene: TRBJ2-4
abundance: NA
d_gene: NA
v_gene: TRBV18

CDR3aa: CAISRTGAGEQYF
CDR3nt: TGTGCCATCAGCCGGACAGGCGCAGGAGAGCAGTACTTC
j_gene: TRBJ2-7
abundance: NA
d_gene: TRBD1
v_gene: TRBV10-3

CDR3aa: CASSPTSGRESYGYTF
CDR3nt: TGTGCCAGCTCACCAACTTCGGGACGGGAATCTTATGGCTACACCTTC
j_gene: TRBJ1-2
abundance: many
d_gene: NA
v_gene: TRBV18

CDR3aa: CSARGRQSSYEQYF
CDR3nt: TGCAGTGCTAGAGGACGTCAGAGCTCCTACGAGCAGTACTTC
j_gene: TRBJ2-7
abundance: many
d_gene: NA
v_gene: TRBV20-1

CDR3aa: CASSVVASGSDEQFF
CDR3nt: TGTGCCAGCAGCGTAGTAGCTAGCGGGAGCGATGAGCAGTTCTTC
j_gene: TRBJ2-1
abundance: few
d_gene: TRBD2
v_gene: TRBV9

CDR3aa: CASSLSAGNLDGYTF
CDR3nt: TGTGCCAGCAGTTTGAGTGCGGGGAATTTGGATGGCTACACCTTC
j_gene: TRBJ1-2
abundance: many
d_gene: NA
v_gene: TRBV27

CDR3aa: CASGGAGTYGYTF
CDR3nt: TGTGCCAGCGGGGGGGCAGGGACGTATGGCTACACCTTC
j_gene: TRBJ1-2
abundance: NA
d_gene: NA
v_gene: TRBV7-2

CDR3aa: CASSGRDRGPAFF
CDR3nt: TGTGCCAGCAGTGGCCGGGACAGGGGGCCCGCTTTCTTT
j_gene: TRBJ1-1
abundance: few
d_gene: TRBD1
v_gene: TRBV6-1

CDR3aa: CASGPSGEAFF
CDR3nt: TGTGCCAGCGGCCCGTCTGGTGAAGCTTTCTTT
j_gene: TRBJ1-1
abundance: NA
d_gene: NA
v_gene: TRBV12-3/TRBV12-4

CDR3aa: CATLIAAIRSGEGEQFF
CDR3nt: TGTGCCACCCTGATTGCCGCAATCCGTAGCGGGGAGGGTGAGCAGTTCTTC
j_gene: TRBJ2-1
abundance: many
d_gene: TRBD2
v_gene: TRBV7-9

CDR3aa: CASSFPNLGNTIYF
CDR3nt: TGTGCCAGCAGTTTTCCCAATCTTGGAAACACCATATATTTT
j_gene: TRBJ1-3
abundance: NA
d_gene: NA
v_gene: TRBV28

CDR3aa: CASSEWAGELFF
CDR3nt: TGTGCCAGCAGTGAATGGGCCGGGGAGCTGTTTTTT
j_gene: TRBJ2-2
abundance: many
d_gene: NA
v_gene: TRBV6-1

CDR3aa: CASSSRLAGVPGELFF
CDR3nt: TGTGCCAGCAGCTCCCGGCTAGCGGGAGTCCCCGGGGAGCTGTTTTTT
j_gene: TRBJ2-2
abundance: NA
d_gene: TRBD2
v_gene: TRBV7-3

CDR3aa: CASSSKRTGGWAKNIQYF
CDR3nt: TGTGCCAGCAGTTCTAAAAGGACAGGTGGATGGGCCAAAAACATTCAGTACTTC
j_gene: TRBJ2-4
abundance: many
d_gene: TRBD1
v_gene: TRBV28

CDR3aa: CASSLGQGLSSGNTIYF
CDR3nt: TGTGCCAGCAGCTTAGGGCAGGGTCTGAGCTCTGGAAACACCATATATTTT
j_gene: TRBJ1-3
abundance: many
d_gene: NA
v_gene: TRBV11-2

CDR3aa: CASSLLGTIQETQYF
CDR3nt: TGTGCCAGCAGTTTACTTGGGACAATCCAAGAGACCCAGTACTTC
j_gene: TRBJ2-5
abundance: many
d_gene: NA
v_gene: TRBV12-3/TRBV12-4

CDR3aa: CASSYAPYREREETQYF
CDR3nt: TGTGCCAGCAGTTACGCGCCCTACAGGGAAAGGGAGGAGACCCAGTACTTC
j_gene: TRBJ2-5
abundance: many
d_gene: NA
v_gene: TRBV6-2/TRBV6-3

CDR3aa: CASSLRRQNEKLFF
CDR3nt: TGTGCCAGCAGCCTCCGCCGACAGAATGAAAAACTGTTTTTT
j_gene: TRBJ1-4
abundance: few
d_gene: NA
v_gene: TRBV11-1

CDR3aa: CASSTGRGDTQYF
CDR3nt: TGTGCCAGCAGCACAGGGCGTGGGGATACGCAGTATTTT
j_gene: TRBJ2-3
abundance: few
d_gene: NA
v_gene: TRBV6-1

CDR3aa: CASSSGTSGSETQYF
CDR3nt: TGTGCCAGCAGCTCGGGGACTAGCGGGAGTGAGACCCAGTACTTC
j_gene: TRBJ2-5
abundance: few
d_gene: TRBD2
v_gene: TRBV7-6

CDR3aa: CAWSPTGAGQPQHF
CDR3nt: TGTGCCTGGAGTCCGACAGGGGCCGGACAGCCCCAGCATTTT
j_gene: TRBJ1-5
abundance: many
d_gene: TRBD1
v_gene: TRBV30

CDR3aa: CAISELEGADQPQHF
CDR3nt: TGTGCCATCAGTGAGTTAGAGGGGGCGGACCAGCCCCAGCATTTT
j_gene: TRBJ1-5
abundance: many
d_gene: TRBD1
v_gene: TRBV10-3

CDR3aa: CASSPGGTSGVRPSYNEQFF
CDR3nt: TGTGCCAGCAGCCCAGGGGGGACTAGCGGGGTTAGGCCTTCCTACAATGAGCAGTTCTTC
j_gene: TRBJ2-1
abundance: many
d_gene: TRBD2
v_gene: TRBV7-3

CDR3aa: CAISDGGGHEQYF
CDR3nt: TGTGCCATCAGTGACGGCGGAGGCCACGAGCAGTACTTC
j_gene: TRBJ2-7
abundance: NA
d_gene: NA
v_gene: TRBV10-3

CDR3aa: CASSFQGTTKEQYF
CDR3nt: TGTGCCAGCAGTTTCCAGGGGACTACTAAGGAGCAGTACTTC
j_gene: TRBJ2-7
abundance: NA
d_gene: NA
v_gene: TRBV27

CDR3aa: CASSVETYGGYTF
CDR3nt: TGTGCCAGCAGCGTAGAGACGTATGGTGGCTACACCTTC
j_gene: TRBJ1-2
abundance: few
d_gene: NA
v_gene: TRBV9

CDR3aa: CSAHQGNRGGTGELFF
CDR3nt: TGCAGTGCTCACCAAGGGAACAGGGGTGGGACCGGGGAGCTGTTTTTT
j_gene: TRBJ2-2
abundance: NA
d_gene: TRBD1
v_gene: TRBV20-1

CDR3aa: CASSVAPAGGPHEQFF
CDR3nt: TGTGCCAGCAGCGTAGCCCCAGCGGGAGGGCCACATGAGCAGTTCTTC
j_gene: TRBJ2-1
abundance: NA
d_gene: TRBD2
v_gene: TRBV9

CDR3aa: CATSDGLWGRTPDTQYF
CDR3nt: TGTGCCACCAGTGATGGACTTTGGGGGAGAACGCCAGATACGCAGTATTTT
j_gene: TRBJ2-3
abundance: many
d_gene: NA
v_gene: TRBV24-1

CDR3aa: CASSPPLRAMNTEAFF
CDR3nt: TGTGCCAGCTCACCACCCCTAAGGGCTATGAACACTGAAGCTTTCTTT
j_gene: TRBJ1-1
abundance: many
d_gene: NA
v_gene: TRBV18

CDR3aa: CASSLGGLGFTYEQYF
CDR3nt: TGTGCCAGCAGCTTAGGCGGACTAGGGTTTACCTACGAGCAGTACTTC
j_gene: TRBJ2-7
abundance: many
d_gene: TRBD2
v_gene: TRBV7-2

CDR3aa: CSARFWGVGGGRTYEQYF
CDR3nt: TGCAGTGCTAGATTTTGGGGGGTCGGCGGCGGGAGAACCTACGAGCAGTACTTC
j_gene: TRBJ2-7
abundance: many
d_gene: TRBD2
v_gene: TRBV20-1

CDR3aa: CASSSKWDEYNEQFF
CDR3nt: TGTGCCAGCAGCTCCAAATGGGACGAATACAATGAGCAGTTCTTC
j_gene: TRBJ2-1
abundance: many
d_gene: NA
v_gene: TRBV11-2

CDR3aa: CAWRAGGPEKLFF
CDR3nt: TGTGCCTGGAGGGCAGGGGGACCCGAAAAACTGTTTTTT
j_gene: TRBJ1-4
abundance: many
d_gene: TRBD1
v_gene: TRBV30

CDR3aa: CASSFEFRGSYNEQFF
CDR3nt: TGTGCCAGCAGTTTTGAGTTTAGGGGCTCCTACAATGAGCAGTTCTTC
j_gene: TRBJ2-1
abundance: many
d_gene: NA
v_gene: TRBV28

CDR3aa: CSARDGTSENEQFF
CDR3nt: TGCAGTGCTAGAGATGGCACTAGTGAAAATGAGCAGTTCTTC
j_gene: TRBJ2-1
abundance: few
d_gene: NA
v_gene: TRBV20-1

CDR3aa: CASNPSGLGYEQYF
CDR3nt: TGTGCCAGCAACCCCTCAGGCCTCGGTTACGAGCAGTACTTC
j_gene: TRBJ2-7
abundance: many
d_gene: NA
v_gene: TRBV27

CDR3aa: CASSIWQGTTYEQYF
CDR3nt: TGTGCCAGTAGTATTTGGCAGGGGACAACCTACGAGCAGTACTTC
j_gene: TRBJ2-7
abundance: few
d_gene: NA
v_gene: TRBV19

CDR3aa: CASITWGNTEAFF
CDR3nt: TGTGCCAGCATCACTTGGGGCAACACTGAAGCTTTCTTT
j_gene: TRBJ1-1
abundance: many
d_gene: NA
v_gene: TRBV28